This T cell receptor beta chain was identified in a study of blood T cell repertoires in COVID-19. Study information: Italy, Spain and the United States were the sources of the convalescent and acute COVID-19 samples. In each case, the material was cDNA or gDNA derived from T cells, B-cell-depleted T cells, or PBMCs.

Per the original methods: Amplifying reference gene primers gave estimates of nucleated cell counts. Profiling relied on immunoSEQ multiplex PCR, and the TCRdb table lists in-frame clones only, not all of them. V and J calls and clone size come straight from that table; D and trimming were deduced from the DNA. The data contain about 100,000 clones, about 88% of them seen just once; the ten biggest clones take up approximately 7.3%. This clone was picked up many times. The sample was peripheral blood. The sequence came from a man younger than 45 in a cohort sampled during active COVID-19.

As DNA, the CDR3 is TGCGCCAGCAGCCAAGTTTCGGGGGGGCTCAACGAGCAGTACTTC. Amino acids: CASSQVSGGLNEQYF. The chain combines TRBV4-3 with TRBJ2-7; 8 nucleotides align to TRBD2. Germline trimming cut 1 base from V and 5 bases from J; bases unmatched to any gene: 7. This CDR3 is 15 amino acids long. The V gene's germline CDR1 is LGHNA and CDR2 YSLEER.